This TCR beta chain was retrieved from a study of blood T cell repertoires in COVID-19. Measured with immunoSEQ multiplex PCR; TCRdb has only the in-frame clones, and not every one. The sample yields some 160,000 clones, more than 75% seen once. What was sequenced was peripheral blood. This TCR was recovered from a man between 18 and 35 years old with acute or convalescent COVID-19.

CDR3 DNA: TGCGCCAGCAGCCTAGGACAGATAAACAACGTCCTGACTTTC. As protein: CASSLGQINNVLTF. This chain connects TRBV5-1 to TRBJ2-6; a weak D match, TRBD1 (6 bases). The germline V and J ends were trimmed by 4 bases and 9 bases, with 14 bases remaining between them. The CDR3 consists of 14 residues. Germline CDR1 reads SGHRS; CDR2 reads YFSETQ.